This T cell receptor (beta chain) comes out of a study of blood T cells in healthy people across ages. Study-level points and caveats: Roughly linear declines in TCR beta diversity per million T cells occurred with age.

This clonotype was counted a few times. The antigen remains unidentified. Germline V gives CDR1 SQVTM, CDR2 ANQGSEA. There are 11 residues in the CDR3. PCR was performed a second time for about 7 to 12 cycles using a sample-barcoded 5' primer and a J-beta primer mix. Individual samples furnished no less than 2.5 million CDR3-containing paired-end reads apiece. Each CDR3 protein is one row after TCRdb ran MiXCR on the 5' RACE reads. The table lists hundreds of thousands of distinct CDR3 sequences, 55% to 75% of them singletons, with 20% to 25% in the top ten. The sample comprised blood. The rearrangement uses TRBV29-1 and TRBJ2-7; D remains ambiguous. The J call may be in error: the DNA end matches TRBJ2-5 better. This TCR came from a man aged 30-40 years in good health. This chain's CDR3 is CSASEQETQYF. The CDR3 coding sequence is TGCAGCGCGTCGGAACAGGAGACCCAGTACTTC.